This TCR beta chain emerged from a study of blood T cell repertoires in COVID-19. As for the study in general: Samples came from the United States, Italy and Spain, spanning acute and convalescent COVID-19. T cells, B-cell-depleted T cells, or PBMCs provided the cDNA or gDNA that served as material.

CDR3 length equals 17 residues. Germline V lookup: CDR1 MNHEY, CDR2 SVGEGT. Trimming removed 4 bases at V and 3 bases at J, with 22 bases between. Original handling: Researchers report that nucleated cell counts were estimated from reference gene primer amplification. The method was immunoSEQ multiplex PCR; TCRdb's version includes in-frame clones alone and lacks a portion of them. That table furnishes V, J and clone size, whereas the DNA furnished D and trimming. The data contain approximately 150,000 clones, 87% of them singletons. This TCR came from a man at least 80 years old with acute or convalescent COVID-19. The sequenced sample consisted of peripheral blood. The V and J genes are TRBV6-2 or TRBV6-3 and TRBJ2-7, with D perhaps TRBD2 (6 bases). CDR3 nucleotide sequence: TGTGCCAGCAGTTCCCACACCCCGCGGGGAGCCCACTACGAGCAGTACTTC. This codes for CASSSHTPRGAHYEQYF.